Shown below are 27 T cell receptor beta chains from a single sample sequenced in a study of blood T cell repertoires in COVID-19. Here immunoSEQ multiplex PCR was the method, and the copy in TCRdb shows in-frame clones only, minus some. Here the sample spans about 270,000 clones, approximately 90% being singletons. Sequencing was carried out using PBMCs or T cells enriched from blood (not recorded which). The origin of the receptors is a woman aged 25 to 45 with acute COVID-19.

The CDR3 nucleotides are TGCGCCAGCAGCCCCTCAGCCGGGGAGCTGTTTTTT. It yields the protein CASSPSAGELFF. The chain employs TRBV4-1 and TRBJ2-2; D is undetermined. The CDR3 extends over 12 amino acids. Trimming removed 4 bases at V and 6 bases at J, with 6 bases between. Per the germline V gene, CDR1 is MGHRA and CDR2 is YSYEKL.

The rearrangement uses TRBV5-1 and TRBJ2-1, with TRBD2 matching over 14 bases. This CDR3 is built from 15 residues. Germline V gene data show CDR1 as SGHRS and CDR2 as YFSETQ. V shed 4 bases and J 8 bases; nucleotides not matched to a gene: 5. The CDR3 protein is CASSAGLAGADEQFF. DNA of the CDR3: TGCGCCAGCAGCGCGGGACTAGCGGGAGCGGATGAGCAGTTCTTC. Combining the CDR3 with reference TRBV5-1 and TRBJ2-1 gives the whole variable domain KAGVTQTPRYLIKTRGQQVTLSCSPISGHRSVSWYQQTPGQGLQFLFEYFSETQRNKGNFPGRFSGRQFSNSRSEMNVSTLELGDSALYLCASSAGLAGADEQFFGPGTRLTVL.

In regard to this clone: Other nucleotide sequences from this sample produce the same CDR3. V and J are TRBV9 and TRBJ2-7, with 8 bases identical to TRBD2. The CDR3 spans 14 residues. The germline gives CDR1 SGDLS, CDR2 YYNGEE. V trimming: 0 bases; J trimming: 2 bases; junction bases outside the gene matches: 1. The CDR3 region is CASSVGGLAYEQYF. DNA for the CDR3: TGTGCCAGCAGCGTAGGGGGACTAGCCTACGAGCAGTACTTC.

This sequence joins TRBV5-1 and TRBJ2-7; 11 bases line up with TRBD2. CDR1 is SGHRS and CDR2 is YFSETQ in the germline V gene. V was clipped by 0 bases and J by 6 bases; unmatched bases: 14. CDR3 length: 18 amino acids. CDR3: CASSLVVSGRANSVEQYF. CDR3 DNA: TGCGCCAGCAGCTTGGTTGTTAGCGGGAGGGCCAACAGCGTCGAGCAGTACTTC.

The chain recombines TRBV3-1 (or the pseudogene TRBV3-2) with TRBJ2-3, with TRBD2 identical over 7 bases. The CDR3 length is 15 residues. Germline assignment: CDR1 LGHDT and CDR2 YNNKEL (reference sequence). The V gene end was trimmed by 1 base and the J gene end by 6 bases; junction bases not matched to a gene: 7. The CDR3 DNA reads as TGTGCCAGCAGCCAAGTGGCGGGAGTGGGTGATACGCAGTATTTT. Translating gives CASSQVAGVGDTQYF.

The chain joins TRBV15 to TRBJ1-4; a possible D gene is TRBD1 (6 bases). The CDR3 length is 16 residues. The germline V and J ends were trimmed by 0 bases and 4 bases, with 12 bases remaining between them. Germline CDR1 LNHNV, CDR2 YYDKDF (reference sequence). For the CDR3, the DNA is TGTGCCACCAGCAGAGAAATCCAGGGGAATAATGAAAAACTGTTTTTT. It yields the protein CATSREIQGNNEKLFF.

Here the CDR3 reads CASSLMLTSGSYEQYF. CDR3 bases: TGTGCCAGCAGTTTGATGTTGACTAGCGGGAGTTACGAGCAGTACTTC. This rearrangement joins TRBV28 to TRBJ2-7, with 12 bases lining up with TRBD2. From germline, CDR1 is MDHEN and CDR2 SYDVKM. The V gene end was trimmed by 3 bases and the J gene end by 4 bases; junction bases not matched to a gene: 7. CDR3 length: 16 residues. Full variable domain (outside the CDR3, taken from reference TRBV28 and TRBJ2-7): DVKVTQSSRYLVKRTGEKVFLECVQDMDHENMFWYRQDPGLGLRLIYFSYDVKMKEKGDIPEGYSVSREKKERFSLILESASTNQTSMYLCASSLMLTSGSYEQYFGPGTRLTVT.

The chain combines TRBV19 with TRBJ1-5; 8 bases fit TRBD1. The CDR3 is 17 amino acids. The junction had 15 bases not matched to a gene; V was cut back by 6 bases and J by 5 bases. Germline V CDR1 and CDR2: LNHDA, SQIVND (reference sequence). The chain's CDR3 is CASRFGTGAGGYQPQHF. In DNA, the CDR3 is TGTGCCAGTAGATTCGGGACAGGAGCAGGTGGTTATCAGCCCCAGCATTTT.

This sequence joins TRBV2 and TRBJ2-5; tentatively, D is TRBD2 (5 bases). CDR3 length equals 12 residues. Germline V gene lookup returns CDR1 SNHLY and CDR2 FYNNEI. V lost 11 bases and J 1 base, leaving 11 bases between the germline ends. This chain's CDR3 is CASGEFQETQYF. CDR3 DNA: TGTGCCTCCGGGGAGTTCCAAGAGACCCAGTACTTC. The full variable domain, its missing parts supplied by reference TRBV2 and TRBJ2-5, is EPEVTQTPSHQVTQMGQEVILRCVPISNHLYFYWYRQILGQKVEFLVSFYNNEISEKSEIFDDQFSVERPDGSNFTLKIRSTKLEDSAMYFCASGEFQETQYFGPGTRLLVL.

The chain has TRBV5-1 and TRBJ2-1, with 12 positions matching TRBD2. The CDR3 has 15 residues. After removal of 4 bases from V and 5 bases from J, the junction contained 4 bases not matched to a gene. From germline, CDR1 is SGHRS and CDR2 YFSETQ. Here the CDR3 reads CASSLRTSGDNEQFF. DNA for the CDR3: TGCGCCAGCAGCCTCAGGACTAGCGGGGACAATGAGCAGTTCTTC.

In this sample, this clone turned up once. The chain uses TRBV19 and TRBJ2-7; a possible D gene is TRBD1 (6 bases). The V and J ends lost 6 bases and 2 bases respectively, with 14 bases between them. CDR1 is LNHDA, CDR2 SQIVND, per germline (reference sequence). The CDR3 sequence is 14 residues long. In nucleotides, the CDR3 is TGTGCCAGTAGGAATGACAGGTTTCCCTACGAGCAGTACTTC. Translating it yields CASRNDRFPYEQYF. The full variable domain, in which reference TRBV19 and TRBJ2-7 provide the parts outside the CDR3, is DGGITQSPKYLFRKEGQNVTLSCEQNLNHDAMYWYRQDPGQGLRLIYYSQIVNDFQKGDIAEGYSVSREKKESFPLTVTSAQKNPTAFYLCASRNDRFPYEQYFGPGTRLTVT.

The chain employs TRBV7-3 and TRBJ2-3, with 12 bases fitting TRBD1. Germline V gene data show CDR1 as SGHTA and CDR2 as FQGTGA. V lost 2 bases and J lost 2; bases outside the gene matches: 5. The CDR3 loop spans 17 amino acids. The chain's CDR3 is CASSLGDRGQSTDTQYF. For the CDR3, the DNA is TGTGCCAGCAGCTTAGGGGACAGGGGGCAGTCCACAGATACGCAGTATTTT.

This sequence joins TRBV7-9 and TRBJ2-4; weak D call: TRBD1 (6 bases). The V gene lost 5 bases and the J gene lost 7 bases, with 18 bases spanning the gap. Germline V gives CDR1 SEHNR, CDR2 FQNEAQ (reference sequence). The CDR3 contains 15 residues. CDR3 sequence: CASSGNGQFGNIQYF. The CDR3 DNA is TGTGCCAGCAGCGGTAACGGACAGTTTGGGAACATTCAGTACTTC.

This chain links TRBV5-1 with TRBJ2-3, with a weak D call TRBD2 (5 bases). Germline V gene sequence: CDR1 SGHRS, CDR2 YFSETQ. The germline V and J ends were trimmed by 4 bases and 3 bases, with 12 bases remaining between them. This CDR3 is built from 14 residues. CDR3 sequence reads: CASSAAPGTDTQYF. The DNA for the CDR3 is TGCGCCAGCAGCGCAGCACCGGGGACAGATACGCAGTATTTT.

V is TRBV7-2 and J is TRBJ2-3; 12 bases are shared with TRBD2. The V and J ends lost 5 bases and 1 base, in that order; junction bases with no gene match: 10. In germline, CDR1 is SGHTA, CDR2 FQGNSA. The CDR3 contains 18 residues. CDR3 region: CASSLSLAGGSGTDTQYF. DNA for the CDR3: TGTGCCAGCAGCCTAAGTCTAGCGGGAGGGTCCGGCACAGATACGCAGTATTTT.

The genes are TRBV3-1 (or the pseudogene TRBV3-2) and TRBJ2-7; D gene uncertain. Trimming shortened V by 4 bases and J by 3 bases, and 10 bases separated the two germline ends. The CDR3 consists of 13 residues. CDR1 and CDR2 (germline): LGHDT, YNNKEL (reference sequence). Here the CDR3 DNA reads TGTGCCAGCAGCCCTTCAGCGAACTACGAGCAGTACTTC. This codes for CASSPSANYEQYF.

This chain links TRBV5-1 with TRBJ2-7, with 8 bases identical to TRBD2. The CDR3 has 17 residues. V dropped 3 bases and J dropped 9; count of bases not matched to a gene: 20. Looked up from germline, CDR1 is SGHRS and CDR2 is YFSETQ. CDR3 in DNA: TGCGCCAGCAGCTCCCCAGCGGGAGAGCCTCTTACTACTTCGCAGTACTTC. Translated, it gives CASSSPAGEPLTTSQYF. Full variable domain (outside the CDR3, taken from reference TRBV5-1 and TRBJ2-7): KAGVTQTPRYLIKTRGQQVTLSCSPISGHRSVSWYQQTPGQGLQFLFEYFSETQRNKGNFPGRFSGRQFSNSRSEMNVSTLELGDSALYLCASSSPAGEPLTTSQYFGPGTRLTVT.

The chain carries TRBV4-2 and TRBJ2-7, with 10 positions matching TRBD2. This CDR3 comprises 19 residues. Trimming cost V 0 bases and J 6 bases; bases outside gene matches: 17. Per germline, CDR1 LGHNA and CDR2 YNFKEQ. The CDR3 is CASSQDPRLAGAVWGEQYF. The CDR3 DNA follows: TGTGCCAGCAGCCAAGATCCTCGGCTAGCGGGAGCGGTATGGGGCGAGCAGTACTTC.

In DNA form, the CDR3 reads TGTGCCAGCGTATCACCTAGCGGCAATGAGCAGTTCTTC. Its protein is CASVSPSGNEQFF. V usage is TRBV28 and J usage is TRBJ2-1; 7 bases are a match to TRBD2. The CDR3 loop spans 13 amino acids. CDR1 is MDHEN, CDR2 SYDVKM, per germline. The junction had 7 bases not matched to a gene; V was cut back by 8 bases and J by 6 bases.

The chain uses TRBV7-8 and TRBJ2-3; 11 bases agree with TRBD2. CDR1 SGHVS and CDR2 FQNEAQ come from the germline V gene. Unmatched junction bases numbered 14, after V lost 3 bases and J lost 6 bases. CDR3 size: 18 residues. DNA of the CDR3: TGTGCCAGCAGCTTCGAGAAGAATAGCGGGAGGGCGGGTGATACGCAGTATTTT. This sequence encodes CASSFEKNSGRAGDTQYF.

This chain joins TRBV5-4 and TRBJ1-2; D gene unclear. Germline V gives CDR1 SGHNT, CDR2 YYREEE (reference sequence). Trimming took off 3 bases at V and 7 bases at J, with 19 bases between the two ends. CDR3 size: 15 residues. The CDR3 is CASSSRGGKIGGYTF. The CDR3 DNA reads as TGTGCCAGCAGCTCTCGGGGAGGGAAGATCGGTGGCTACACCTTC.

The rearrangement joins TRBV7-9 to TRBJ1-6; a possible D gene is TRBD1 (6 bases). The CDR3 contains 17 residues. Germline CDR1 is SEHNR and CDR2 is FQNEAQ (reference sequence). V was shortened by 4 bases and J by 7 bases, with 20 bases between the two germline ends. The CDR3 loop is CASSWLQGKARNSPLHF. Written as DNA, the CDR3 is TGTGCCAGCAGCTGGTTACAGGGAAAAGCTCGAAATTCACCCCTCCACTTT.

The chain uses TRBV28 and TRBJ2-3; 11 bases are a match to TRBD2. Germline-derived CDR1 and CDR2 are MDHEN and SYDVKM. Germline trimming cut 3 bases from V and 4 bases from J; bases unmatched to any gene: 9. The CDR3 contains 17 residues. CDR3: CASSFSGRANSADTQYF. CDR3 DNA: TGTGCCAGCAGTTTTAGCGGGAGGGCCAATTCTGCAGATACGCAGTATTTT.

The chain couples TRBV28 to TRBJ2-7, with a tentative D call TRBD1 (6 bases). Trimming stripped 6 bases from V and 0 bases from J, with 6 bases between. Germline V gives CDR1 MDHEN, CDR2 SYDVKM. CDR3 size: 12 residues. CDR3 amino acids: CASRTGSYEQYF. The CDR3 DNA is TGTGCCAGCAGGACAGGCTCCTACGAGCAGTACTTC. Complete variable domain (other parts from reference TRBV28 and TRBJ2-7): DVKVTQSSRYLVKRTGEKVFLECVQDMDHENMFWYRQDPGLGLRLIYFSYDVKMKEKGDIPEGYSVSREKKERFSLILESASTNQTSMYLCASRTGSYEQYFGPGTRLTVT.

This clone has a single count. This rearrangement joins TRBV7-9 to TRBJ2-3, with TRBD2 identical over 8 bases. The CDR3 is 16 residues long. Germline CDR1 is SEHNR and CDR2 is FQNEAQ (reference sequence). V lost 5 bases, J lost 4 bases, and 11 bases stayed unmatched. The DNA of the CDR3 is TGTGCCAGCAGCCAAGTGGTAGCGGGGATTTCAGATACGCAGTATTTT. This encodes CASSQVVAGISDTQYF. The full variable domain, its missing parts supplied by reference TRBV7-9 and TRBJ2-3, is DTGVSQNPRHKITKRGQNVTFRCDPISEHNRLYWYRQTLGQGPEFLTYFQNEAQLEKSRLLSDRFSAERPKGSFSTLEIQRTEQGDSAMYLCASSQVVAGISDTQYFGPGTRLTVL.

This chain uses TRBV5-1 with TRBJ2-1; D unresolved. Germline CDR1 reads SGHRS; CDR2 reads YFSETQ. V shed 0 bases and J shed 6 bases, with 10 bases lying between them. The CDR3 is made up of 14 amino acids. The CDR3 nucleotides read TGCGCCAGCAGCTTGGGGATCCCGGGCAATGAGCAGTTCTTC. Translation gives CASSLGIPGNEQFF.

The rearrangement links TRBV9 to TRBJ2-1; tentative D call: TRBD1 (6 bases). The CDR3 consists of 14 residues. V lost 4 bases to trimming and J lost 10 bases, with 18 bases between them. CDR1 is SGDLS and CDR2 is YYNGEE in the germline V gene. CDR3 DNA sequence: TGTGCCAGCAGCTTCCGACAGGCCAATGGCGAGCAGTTCTTC. This codes for CASSFRQANGEQFF.